A single sample is the source of the 23 T cell receptor beta chains below, sequenced in a study of metastatic and nonmetastatic thyroid tumors. TCRdb reprocessed the PCR reads via MiXCR. Among about 69,000 clones listed, over 12% were seen once. Before thyroid surgery, none of the patients had received any treatment. The sample taken for sequencing was blood. These receptors all come from a male donor with papillary thyroid cancer or a benign thyroid nodule (not recorded which). Some clones in this sample may be carry-over from other donors' samples.

This clone was counted once. This sequence joins TRBV12-5 and TRBJ2-3, with D possibly being TRBD1 or TRBD2 (5 bases each). The germline CDR1 and CDR2 sequences are LGHNT and FRNRAP. The CDR3 runs 13 residues. V was shortened by 6 bases and J by 5 bases, with 12 bases between the two germline ends. The CDR3, as DNA: TGTGCTAGTGGCTTCTCAGGGAGAGATACGCAGTATTTT. Amino acids: CASGFSGRDTQYF.

This clone appeared many times. This chain uses TRBV6-1 with TRBJ1-3; no clear D. The length of the CDR3 is 12 residues. Germline V gives CDR1 MNHNS, CDR2 SASEGT. The V gene lost 6 bases and the J gene lost 2 bases, with 5 bases spanning the gap. The CDR3 DNA sequence: TGTGCCAGCAGGGAGGCTGGAAACACCATATATTTT. Encoded protein: CASREAGNTIYF.

This clone was counted many times. The chain joins TRBV6-1 to TRBJ2-7; D not resolved. V lost 7 bases to trimming and J lost 0 bases, with 16 bases between them. The CDR3 extends over 15 amino acids. Germline CDR1 reads MNHNS; CDR2 reads SASEGT. The chain's CDR3 is CASMTHGRSSYEQYF. DNA for the CDR3: TGTGCCAGCATGACTCACGGCCGGAGCTCCTACGAGCAGTACTTC.

This clone was counted ten times or more. The chain uses TRBV6-2 or TRBV6-3 and TRBJ1-5; possible D gene TRBD1, 5 bases. This CDR3 has 15 residues. V lost 7 bases and J 5 bases, leaving 18 bases between the germline ends. Germline V gene data show CDR1 as MNHEY and CDR2 as SVGEGT. CDR3 DNA sequence: TGTGCCAGCACCATCCGGGGGGGTTCGGATCAGCCCCAGCATTTT. This codes for CASTIRGGSDQPQHF.

This clone occurred many times. CDR3 DNA sequence: TGTGCCAGCAGCCCTAGGCAGGGTTCCCTCTATGGCTACACCTTC. It translates to CASSPRQGSLYGYTF. The chain uses TRBV3-1 and TRBJ1-2; the D gene is possibly TRBD1 (5 bases). Trimming pared 4 bases from V and 4 bases from J, leaving 16 bases between. Germline-derived CDR1 and CDR2 are LGHDT and YNNKEL (reference sequence). The CDR3 has 15 amino acids.

This clone has only a few counts. A much larger clone sits a single nucleotide away, making a read error possible. The chain carries TRBV10-3 and TRBJ2-3; 10 bases match TRBD2. The CDR3 is 14 amino acids. Germline-derived CDR1 and CDR2 are ENHRY and SYGVKD. V lost 10 bases to trimming and J lost 1 base; unmatched junction nucleotides: 5. The DNA of the CDR3 is TGTGCCACCGGACTAGCGGACCGCACAGATACGCAGTATTTT. It specifies CATGLADRTDTQYF.

This clone has at least ten counts. The chain couples TRBV11-2 to TRBJ2-1; 11 nucleotides match TRBD1. The CDR3 covers 15 residues. Trimming cost V 4 bases and J 8 bases; bases outside gene matches: 7. Germline V lookup: CDR1 SGHAT, CDR2 FQNNGV. This chain's CDR3 is CASSYGQGARYEQFF. CDR3 nucleotides: TGTGCCAGCAGCTATGGACAGGGGGCGAGGTATGAGCAGTTCTTC.

The table lists this clone with many counts. The chain uses TRBV24-1 and TRBJ1-4; 7 nucleotides agree with TRBD1. Germline V gives CDR1 KGHDR, CDR2 SFDVKD. The CDR3 is 15 residues long. The J segment lost 10 bases and the V segment lost 2 bases, leaving 9 bases of the junction unmatched. CDR3 in amino acids: CATSDSRQGGGKLFF. CDR3 coding DNA: TGTGCCACCAGTGATTCCCGACAGGGCGGGGGAAAACTGTTTTTT.

This rearrangement joins TRBV28 to TRBJ2-2; 9 bases line up with TRBD1. The CDR3 runs 15 residues. Germline values: CDR1 MDHEN, CDR2 SYDVKM. V lost 7 bases and J lost 2; bases outside the gene matches: 5. CDR3 in amino acids: CASTRTGANTGELFF. CDR3 DNA: TGTGCCAGCACCCGGACAGGGGCTAACACCGGGGAGCTGTTTTTT.

This clone occurred many times. The V gene is TRBV5-6, the J gene TRBJ1-2; 10 bases line up with TRBD1. CDR3 length: 14 amino acids. V trimming: 4 bases; J trimming: 4 bases; junction bases outside the gene matches: 4. Germline CDR1 and CDR2: SGHDT and YYEEEE. The CDR3 spells CASSRGQGPYGYTF. CDR3 bases: TGTGCCAGCAGCCGGGGACAGGGGCCCTATGGCTACACCTTC.

This clone was counted at least ten times. This rearrangement joins TRBV11-3 to TRBJ2-2, with a tentative D call TRBD1 (5 bases). This CDR3 region has 13 residues. With 5 bases removed from V and 4 bases from J, the gap between germline ends came to 8 bases. CDR1 is SGHNT, CDR2 YENEEA, per germline. This CDR3 reads CASSPGPTGELFF. The CDR3 bases are TGTGCCAGCAGCCCAGGGCCCACCGGGGAGCTGTTTTTT.

The chain uses TRBV2 and TRBJ1-2; 10 bases are shared with TRBD1. V was clipped by 6 bases and J by 2 bases; unmatched bases: 6. Germline V CDR1 and CDR2: SNHLY, FYNNEI. This CDR3 comprises 15 residues. CDR3 in amino acids: CASRDRGRGNYGYTF. CDR3 nucleotides: TGTGCCAGCAGAGACAGGGGGCGCGGAAACTATGGCTACACCTTC. Looking up the rest from reference TRBV2 and TRBJ1-2 gives the full variable domain: EPEVTQTPSHQVTQMGQEVILRCVPISNHLYFYWYRQILGQKVEFLVSFYNNEISEKSEIFDDQFSVERPDGSNFTLKIRSTKLEDSAMYFCASRDRGRGNYGYTFGSGTRLTVV.

This clone was seen at least ten times. The chain employs TRBV19 and TRBJ2-2; D possibly matches TRBD1 or TRBD2 (5 bases each). This CDR3 comprises 14 residues. V was pared by 6 bases and J by 1 base, with 9 bases between. Germline V gene lookup returns CDR1 LNHDA and CDR2 SQIVND (reference sequence). The DNA for the CDR3 is TGTGCCAGTAGGTGGGACCGGAACACCGGGGAGCTGTTTTTT. Translated: CASRWDRNTGELFF.

In this sample, this clone turned up many times. The V gene is TRBV28, the J gene TRBJ1-3; D remains ambiguous. CDR1 is MDHEN, CDR2 SYDVKM, per germline. The CDR3 is 16 residues long. The V gene lost 1 base and the J gene lost 0 bases, with 10 bases spanning the gap. The chain's CDR3 is CASSLYTASSGNTIYF. The CDR3 region has the DNA TGTGCCAGCAGTTTATACACGGCAAGCTCTGGAAACACCATATATTTT.

This clone was observed many times. For the CDR3, the DNA is TGTGCCAGCAGTTCCGCCGGACAGGTACTATTGAACATTCAGTACTTC. It encodes CASSSAGQVLLNIQYF. V and J are TRBV28 and TRBJ2-4; 7 bases are a match to TRBD1. Unmatched junction bases numbered 13, after V lost 4 bases and J lost 7 bases. The CDR3 length is 16 residues. Germline CDR1 and CDR2: MDHEN and SYDVKM.

This chain joins TRBV11-2 and TRBJ2-7; 10 bases line up with TRBD2. This CDR3 contains 16 residues. The V and J ends lost 5 bases and 2 bases, in that order; junction bases with no gene match: 9. Germline CDR1 is SGHAT and CDR2 is FQNNGV. CDR3 coding DNA: TGTGCCAGCAGCCTACTAGCGGGAAAGGATACCTACGAGCAGTACTTC. Protein sequence: CASSLLAGKDTYEQYF.

This clone was counted many times. This chain connects TRBV4-3 to TRBJ2-3; TRBD1 is a possible D gene (5 bases). This CDR3 spans 13 amino acids. The V and J ends lost 4 bases and 5 bases respectively, with 10 bases between them. CDR1 is LGHNA, CDR2 YSLEER, per germline. As DNA, the CDR3 is TGCGCCAGCAGCCCCTCCAGGGAAGATACGCAGTATTTT. Residues: CASSPSREDTQYF.

This clone was seen at least ten times. V usage is TRBV2 and J usage is TRBJ2-1; TRBD2 agrees at 11 bases. The CDR3 totals 17 residues. Germline-derived CDR1 and CDR2 are SNHLY and FYNNEI. V shed 7 bases and J 1 base; nucleotides not matched to a gene: 9. CDR3 protein: CASNQSPSGRSYNEQFF. Here the CDR3 DNA reads TGTGCCAGCAACCAAAGCCCTAGCGGGAGGTCCTACAATGAGCAGTTCTTC.

This clone was seen repeatedly, ten times or more. The chain joins TRBV6-1 to TRBJ1-1; D may be TRBD1 (5 bases). V lost 6 bases to trimming and J lost 1 base, with 18 bases between them. Germline loops: CDR1 MNHNS, CDR2 SASEGT. CDR3 size: 16 residues. CDR3 DNA: TGTGCCAGCAGCCCCCCTCGGAGGGGCAAGAACACTGAAGCTTTCTTT. Its protein is CASSPPRRGKNTEAFF.

This clone was counted many times. CDR3: CASSQRGPDYGYTF. The DNA for the CDR3 is TGTGCCAGCAGTCAGCGGGGTCCGGACTATGGCTACACCTTC. The rearrangement joins TRBV14 to TRBJ1-2; no clear D. CDR3 size: 14 residues. Between the trimmed V and J ends, which lost 6 bases and 3 bases, there was a span of 14 bases. CDR1 SGHDN and CDR2 FVKESK come from the germline V gene.

Concerning this clone: A single base separates this from a much larger clone, so it may be a read error. Other DNA sequences within the sample encode an identical CDR3. The chain couples TRBV13 to TRBJ2-3, with TRBD2 as a possible D gene (5 bases). This CDR3 region has 15 residues. The germline gives CDR1 PRHDT, CDR2 FYEKMQ (reference sequence). Trimming left V 5 bases short and J 5 bases short, with 17 bases between. The CDR3 loop is CASSPEDRTRDTQYF. The CDR3 nucleotides are TGTGCCAGCAGCCCGGAGGACCGCACCCGAGATACGCAGTATTTT.

This clone was recorded a few times. The chain recombines TRBV29-1 with TRBJ2-3, with D unresolved. The CDR3 is 11 residues long. Germline values: CDR1 SQVTM, CDR2 ANQGSEA. Trimming took off 0 bases at V and 2 bases at J, with 0 bases between the two ends. The CDR3 DNA reads TGCAGCGTTGAAGACACAGATACGCAGTATTTT. Translation: CSVEDTDTQYF.

The sample holds many counts of this clone. The chain couples TRBV12-3 or TRBV12-4 to TRBJ1-6, with D possibly being TRBD1 (6 bases). The ends were cut back, 0 bases at V and 2 bases at J, with 8 bases in the middle. CDR3 size: 16 residues. CDR3 residues: CASSLAGGTYNSPLHF. As DNA, the CDR3 is TGTGCCAGCAGTTTAGCAGGGGGGACCTATAATTCACCCCTCCACTTT.